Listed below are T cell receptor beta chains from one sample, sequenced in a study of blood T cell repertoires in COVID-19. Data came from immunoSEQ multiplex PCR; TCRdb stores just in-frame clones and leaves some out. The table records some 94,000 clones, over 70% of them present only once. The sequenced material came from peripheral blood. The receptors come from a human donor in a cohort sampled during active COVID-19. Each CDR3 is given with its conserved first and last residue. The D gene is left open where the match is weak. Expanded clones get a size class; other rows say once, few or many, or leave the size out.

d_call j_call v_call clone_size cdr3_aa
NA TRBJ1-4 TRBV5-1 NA CASTSTATNEKLFF
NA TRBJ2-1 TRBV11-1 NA CASSSGLYSYNEQFF
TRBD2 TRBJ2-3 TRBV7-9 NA CASSRTSGSTDTQYF
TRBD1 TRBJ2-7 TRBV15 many CATSREQGTGVAYEQYF
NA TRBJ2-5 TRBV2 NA CASSSPTTGTQYQETQYF
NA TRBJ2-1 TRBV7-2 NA CASSLGVGVAHERNEQFF
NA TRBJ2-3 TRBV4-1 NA CASSQEGQGDTQYF
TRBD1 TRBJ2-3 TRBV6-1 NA CASSEQGQGTDTQYF
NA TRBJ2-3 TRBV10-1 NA CASSPRVGDTQYF
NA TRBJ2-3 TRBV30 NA CAWSSGQPDTQYF
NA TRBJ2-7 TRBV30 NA CAWSRDTNYEQYF
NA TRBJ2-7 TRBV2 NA CASGAGNRGHEQYF
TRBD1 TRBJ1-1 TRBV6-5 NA CAGSQTGYTEAFF
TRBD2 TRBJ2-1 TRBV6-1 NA CASSESREAYNEQFF
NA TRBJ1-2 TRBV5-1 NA CASSSLGEGGRDGYTF
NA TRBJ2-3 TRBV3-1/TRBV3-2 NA CASSQEGAGPPDTQYF
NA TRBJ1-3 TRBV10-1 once CASSSHQGGNTIYF
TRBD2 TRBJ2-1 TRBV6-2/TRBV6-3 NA CASSLQLAGGNEQFF
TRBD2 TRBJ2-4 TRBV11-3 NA CASSPGGSGVNIQYF
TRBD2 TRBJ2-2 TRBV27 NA CASARVIAGAGELFF
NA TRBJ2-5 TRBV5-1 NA CASSLRGGGEETQYF
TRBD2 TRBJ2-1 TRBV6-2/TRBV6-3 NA CASSGTRPNNEQFF
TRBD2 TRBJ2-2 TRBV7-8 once CASSSLKGGRANTGELFF
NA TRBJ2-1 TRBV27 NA CASSLSWLVTYNEQFF